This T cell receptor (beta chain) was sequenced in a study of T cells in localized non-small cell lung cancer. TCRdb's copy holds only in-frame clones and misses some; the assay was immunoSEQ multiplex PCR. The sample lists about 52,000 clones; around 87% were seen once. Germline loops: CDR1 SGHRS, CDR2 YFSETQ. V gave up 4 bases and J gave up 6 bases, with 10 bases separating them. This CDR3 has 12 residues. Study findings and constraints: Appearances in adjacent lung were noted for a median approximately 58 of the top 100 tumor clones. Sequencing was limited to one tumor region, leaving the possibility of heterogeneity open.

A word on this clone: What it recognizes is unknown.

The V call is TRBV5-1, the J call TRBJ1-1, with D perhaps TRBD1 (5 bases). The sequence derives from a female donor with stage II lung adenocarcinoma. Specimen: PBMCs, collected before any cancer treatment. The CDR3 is CASSVMGAEAFF. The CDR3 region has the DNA TGCGCCAGCAGCGTTATGGGGGCTGAAGCTTTCTTT.